The source of this TCR beta chain is a study of blood T cell repertoires in COVID-19. Study in general: Whether acute or convalescent, the COVID-19 samples came from the United States, Italy and Spain. The analysed material was cDNA or gDNA that came from T cells, B-cell-depleted T cells, or PBMCs.

The CDR3 is 13 amino acids. The ends lost 5 bases at V and 4 bases at J; junction bases unmatched: 4. Per germline, CDR1 MNHNY and CDR2 SVGAGI (reference sequence). Source study methods: How many nucleated cells were present was estimated from reference gene primer amplification. Profiling relied on immunoSEQ multiplex PCR, and the TCRdb table lists in-frame clones only, not all of them. That table gives V, J and clone size, and the DNA gave D and trimming. Among 130,000 or so clones listed, around four fifths were seen once. The chain carries TRBV6-6 and TRBJ1-2; 7 bases are a match to TRBD1. This clonotype was obtained from an elderly man with acute or convalescent COVID-19. The sequenced material came from peripheral blood. The CDR3 here is CASSGTDLYGYTF. The CDR3 DNA is TGTGCCAGCAGTGGGACAGACCTCTATGGCTACACCTTC.